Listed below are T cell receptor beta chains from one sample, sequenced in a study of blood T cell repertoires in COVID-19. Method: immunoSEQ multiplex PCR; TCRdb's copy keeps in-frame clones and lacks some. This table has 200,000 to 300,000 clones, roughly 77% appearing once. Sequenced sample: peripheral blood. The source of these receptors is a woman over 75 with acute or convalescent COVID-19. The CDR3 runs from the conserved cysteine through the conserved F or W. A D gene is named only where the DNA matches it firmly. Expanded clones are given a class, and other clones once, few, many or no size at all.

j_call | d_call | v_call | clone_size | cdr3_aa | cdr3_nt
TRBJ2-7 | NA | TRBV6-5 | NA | CASRGGEGSYEQYF | TGTGCCAGCAGGGGCGGGGAAGGGTCCTACGAGCAGTACTTC
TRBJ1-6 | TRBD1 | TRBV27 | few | CASSSGTGGSPLHF | TGTGCCAGCAGTTCCGGGACAGGGGGATCACCCCTCCACTTT
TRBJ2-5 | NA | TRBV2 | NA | CASIRIFGETQYF | TGTGCCAGCATCCGAATCTTCGGAGAGACCCAGTACTTC
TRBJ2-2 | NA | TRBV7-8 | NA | CASSPPSAGELFF | TGTGCCAGCAGCCCCCCTAGCGCCGGGGAGCTGTTTTTT
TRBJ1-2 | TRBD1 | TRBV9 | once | CASSVGALQGQANYGYTF | TGTGCCAGCAGCGTAGGTGCGCTACAGGGGCAGGCTAACTATGGCTACACCTTC
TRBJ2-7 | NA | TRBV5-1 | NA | CASSSGTPPYEQYF | TGCGCCAGCAGCTCAGGGACTCCTCCCTACGAGCAGTACTTC
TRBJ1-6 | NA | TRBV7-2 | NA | CASSSGIYNSPLHF | TGTGCCAGCAGCTCAGGGATTTATAATTCACCCCTCCACTTT
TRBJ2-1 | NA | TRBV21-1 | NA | CASSPSRGQGFPRAYNEQFF | TGTGCCAGCAGCCCCTCCAGGGGACAGGGATTCCCGCGGGCTTACAATGAGCAGTTCTTC
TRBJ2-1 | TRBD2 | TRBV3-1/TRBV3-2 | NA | CASSPRGLAGNEQFF | TGTGCCAGCAGCCCCAGAGGACTAGCTGGTAATGAGCAGTTCTTC
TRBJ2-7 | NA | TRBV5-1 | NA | CASSVDSPSYEQYF | TGCGCCAGCAGCGTAGACAGTCCCTCCTACGAGCAGTACTTC
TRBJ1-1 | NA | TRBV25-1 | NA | CATRRLGDTEAFF | TGTGCCACCCGTAGACTCGGGGACACTGAAGCTTTCTTT
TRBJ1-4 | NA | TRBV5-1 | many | CASSLDFTTNEKLFF | TGCGCCAGCAGCTTGGACTTTACCACTAATGAAAAACTGTTTTTT
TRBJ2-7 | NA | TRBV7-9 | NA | CASSSGRDSYEQYF | TGTGCCAGCAGCTCCGGGCGGGACTCCTACGAGCAGTACTTC
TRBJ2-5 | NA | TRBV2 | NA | CASSSVSWQDQETQYF | TGTGCCAGCAGTTCCGTATCGTGGCAGGACCAAGAGACCCAGTACTTC
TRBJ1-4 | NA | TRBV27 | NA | CASSLWASNEKLFF | TGTGCCAGCAGTTTATGGGCTAGCAATGAAAAACTGTTTTTT
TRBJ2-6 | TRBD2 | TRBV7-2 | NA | CASIPGAAGAGANVLTF | TGTGCCAGCATCCCCGGGGCAGCGGGGGCTGGGGCCAACGTCCTGACTTTC
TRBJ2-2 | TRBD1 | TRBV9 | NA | CASSPTTGATGELFF | TGTGCCAGCAGCCCCACGACAGGGGCCACCGGGGAGCTGTTTTTT
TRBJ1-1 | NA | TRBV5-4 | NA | CASSFGGLRTEAFF | TGTGCCAGCAGCTTCGGAGGTTTGAGGACTGAAGCTTTCTTT
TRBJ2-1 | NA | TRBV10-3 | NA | CAISELAGTYNEQFF | TGTGCCATCAGTGAGTTGGCAGGGACCTACAATGAGCAGTTCTTC
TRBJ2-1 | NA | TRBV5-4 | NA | CASSSQGGDEQFF | TGTGCCAGCAGCTCTCAGGGAGGCGATGAGCAGTTCTTC
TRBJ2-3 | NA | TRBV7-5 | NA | CVRSLGSSAQYF | TGTGTCAGAAGCTTGGGGAGTTCGGCGCAGTATTTT
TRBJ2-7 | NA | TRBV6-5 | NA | CASSYSDTQPLYEQYF | TGTGCCAGCAGTTACTCAGACACCCAGCCCCTCTACGAGCAGTACTTC
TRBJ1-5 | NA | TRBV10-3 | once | CAISEQGSNQPQHF | TGTGCCATCAGTGAGCAGGGTAGCAATCAGCCCCAGCATTTT
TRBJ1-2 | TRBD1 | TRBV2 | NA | CASSRRAGGARNYGYTF | TGTGCCAGCAGCCGGAGGGCAGGGGGCGCTCGGAACTATGGCTACACCTTC
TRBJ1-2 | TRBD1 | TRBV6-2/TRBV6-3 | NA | CASSPGQGVGYTF | TGTGCCAGCAGTCCCGGACAGGGGGTAGGCTACACCTTC
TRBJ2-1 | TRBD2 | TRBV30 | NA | CAWSKRLAGTYNEQFF | TGTGCCTGGAGTAAGCGACTAGCGGGGACCTACAATGAGCAGTTCTTC
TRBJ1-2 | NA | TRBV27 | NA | CASSSPRGYGYTF | TGTGCCAGCAGTTCCCCCCGGGGCTATGGCTACACCTTC
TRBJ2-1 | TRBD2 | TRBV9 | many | CASSVSGGVADEQFF | TGTGCCAGCAGCGTTAGCGGGGGGGTTGCGGATGAGCAGTTCTTC
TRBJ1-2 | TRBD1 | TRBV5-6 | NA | CASSLVRQGYGYTF | TGTGCCAGCAGCTTGGTGCGACAGGGTTATGGCTACACCTTC
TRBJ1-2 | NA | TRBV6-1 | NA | CASSEASPNTF | TGTGCCAGCAGTGAAGCTTCCCCCAACACCTTC
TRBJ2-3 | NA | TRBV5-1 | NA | CATSEESPPSTQYF | TGCGCCACTTCTGAGGAAAGCCCGCCTAGTACGCAGTATTTT
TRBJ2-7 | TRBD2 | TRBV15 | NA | CATSRGGRAIGSYEQYF | TGTGCCACCAGCAGAGGCGGGAGGGCCATCGGGTCCTACGAGCAGTACTTC
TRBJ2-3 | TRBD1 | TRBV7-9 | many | CASSFDRAPKDTQYF | TGTGCCAGCAGCTTTGACAGGGCCCCCAAGGATACGCAGTATTTT
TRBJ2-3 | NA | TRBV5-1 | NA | CASSPDRITDTQYF | TGCGCCAGCAGCCCGGACAGAATCACAGATACGCAGTATTTT
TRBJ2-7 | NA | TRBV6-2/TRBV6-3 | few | CASSRGGVEVYEQYF | TGTGCCAGCAGTCGAGGAGGCGTGGAGGTCTACGAGCAGTACTTC
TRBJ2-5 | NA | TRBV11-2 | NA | CASSLGTQETQYF | TGTGCCAGCAGCTTAGGGACACAAGAGACCCAGTACTTC
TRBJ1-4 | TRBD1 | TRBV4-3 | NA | CASSLQGAGEKLFF | TGCGCCAGCAGCCTACAGGGGGCAGGGGAAAAACTGTTTTTT
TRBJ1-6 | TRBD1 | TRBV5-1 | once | CATSTGGSYNSPLHF | TGCGCCACCAGTACAGGGGGCTCCTATAATTCACCCCTCCACTTT
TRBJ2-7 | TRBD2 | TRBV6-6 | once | CASSYSTSGSGYEQYF | TGTGCCAGCAGTTACTCGACTAGCGGGAGCGGCTACGAGCAGTACTTC
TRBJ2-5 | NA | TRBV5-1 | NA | CASGEIGGWRETQYF | TGCGCCAGCGGGGAGATTGGCGGATGGCGGGAGACCCAGTACTTC
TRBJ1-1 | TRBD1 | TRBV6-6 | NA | CASRESGTGGTEAFF | TGTGCCAGCAGAGAATCCGGGACAGGGGGCACTGAAGCTTTCTTT
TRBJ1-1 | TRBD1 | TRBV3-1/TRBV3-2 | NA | CASSQGGGRWTSGEAFF | TGTGCCAGCAGCCAAGGAGGGGGCAGGTGGACATCAGGTGAAGCTTTCTTT
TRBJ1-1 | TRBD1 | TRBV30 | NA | CAWSVLRDRDTEAFF | TGTGCCTGGAGTGTACTACGGGACAGGGACACTGAAGCTTTCTTT
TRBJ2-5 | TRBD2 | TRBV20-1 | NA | CSASSPSGGLQETQYF | TGCAGTGCTAGTTCGCCTAGCGGGGGACTCCAAGAGACCCAGTACTTC
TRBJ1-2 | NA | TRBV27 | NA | CASSPRQLLNYGYTF | TGTGCCAGCAGTCCTAGACAGCTCCTTAACTATGGCTACACCTTC
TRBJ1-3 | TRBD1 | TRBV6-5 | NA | CATKRQGGNTIYF | TGTGCCACCAAACGACAGGGAGGAAACACCATATATTTT
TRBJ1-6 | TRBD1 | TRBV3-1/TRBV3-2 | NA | CASSHGQVGKSPLHF | TGTGCCAGCAGCCATGGACAGGTTGGGAAATCACCCCTCCACTTT
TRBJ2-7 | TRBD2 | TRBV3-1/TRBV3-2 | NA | CASSQGTSGSYEQYF | TGTGCCAGCAGCCAGGGGACTAGCGGGAGCTACGAGCAGTACTTC
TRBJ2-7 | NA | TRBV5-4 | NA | CASSIQGFAYEQYF | TGTGCCAGCAGCATACAGGGCTTCGCCTACGAGCAGTACTTC
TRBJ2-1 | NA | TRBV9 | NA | CASSVGADSNEQFF | TGTGCCAGCAGCGTAGGAGCGGACTCCAATGAGCAGTTCTTC
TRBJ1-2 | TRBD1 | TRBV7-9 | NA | CASSRGTEFSGYTF | TGTGCCAGCAGCCGCGGGACAGAATTTAGTGGCTACACCTTC
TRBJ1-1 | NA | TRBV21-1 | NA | CASSKRHPFMVAFF | TGTGCCAGCAGCAAGAGACATCCCTTTATGGTGGCTTTCTTT
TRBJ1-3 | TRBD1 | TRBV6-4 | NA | CASSELDRGLNYSGNTIYF | TGTGCCAGCAGTGAGCTGGACAGGGGGCTTAATTACTCTGGAAACACCATATATTTT
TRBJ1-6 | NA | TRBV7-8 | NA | CASSLVAGSRGSPLHF | TGTGCCAGCAGCTTAGTCGCAGGGTCCAGGGGCTCACCCCTCCACTTT
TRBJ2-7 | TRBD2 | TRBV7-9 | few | CASTNSLAGTWAEQYF | TGTGCCAGCACCAACAGTCTAGCGGGGACCTGGGCGGAGCAGTACTTC